The 30 T cell receptor beta chains below were found in one sample sequenced in a study of regulatory T cells in long-lasting Graves disease. Arm-PCR with iRepertoire HTBI primers amplified the CDR3 regions for these TCR beta libraries. Each CDR3 protein gets one entry after TCRdb re-called the multiplex PCR reads with MiXCR. Counted here are 310,000 or so distinct CDR3 sequences, 22% occurring once; the ten biggest clones make up more than 50%. The sample's time point: persistent/refractory GD, antithyroid drugs over 5 years with positive TRAb. There was RNA extracted from PBMCs, and the TCR library was made from it. Sequencing used peripheral blood mononuclear cells (PBMCs), obtained when the disease was refractory, from a patient treated with antithyroid drugs. Source of these receptors: a female donor with Graves disease.

The sample holds a few counts of this clonotype. The chain is built from TRBV6-2 or TRBV6-3 and TRBJ1-5, with D uncertain. This CDR3 is 13 amino acids long. Germline V lookup: CDR1 MNHEY, CDR2 SVGEGT. V was pared by 1 base and J by 7 bases, with 8 bases between. CDR3 DNA sequence: TGTGCCAGCAGTTACTGGAAGGGCCAGCCCCAGCATTTT. Its protein product is CASSYWKGQPQHF.

Many counts were recorded for this clonotype. V usage is TRBV28 and J usage is TRBJ1-2; maybe TRBD1 (6 bases). Germline CDR1 reads MDHEN; CDR2 reads SYDVKM. This CDR3 has 15 residues. V lost 7 bases, J lost 1 base, and 16 bases lay in between. CDR3 amino acids: CASNPGGALNYGYTF. CDR3 coding DNA: TGTGCCAGCAACCCGGGGGGGGCGCTTAACTATGGCTACACCTTC.

This chain uses TRBV28 with TRBJ2-3; possibly TRBD2 for D (7 bases). V lost 5 bases and J 5 bases, leaving 20 bases between the germline ends. The length of the CDR3 is 16 residues. CDR1 and CDR2 (germline): MDHEN, SYDVKM. CDR3 DNA: TGTGCCAGCAGTCCGGGGGCCGCAAGCGGGAAAGATACGCAGTATTTT. Translating gives CASSPGAASGKDTQYF.

This clonotype was observed a few times. This sequence joins TRBV7-3 and TRBJ2-3, with 8 bases fitting TRBD2. Trimming at V came to 3 bases and at J to 4 bases, leaving 3 bases not matched to a gene. This CDR3 has 14 residues. Germline assignment: CDR1 SGHTA and CDR2 FQGTGA. The CDR3 sequence is CASSFKAGADTQYF. CDR3 nucleotides: TGTGCCAGCAGCTTTAAAGCGGGAGCAGATACGCAGTATTTT.

The CDR3 sequence is CASSSNPAKTEAFF. The CDR3, as DNA: TGTGCCAGCAGTTCCAACCCAGCGAAAACTGAAGCTTTCTTT. The chain recombines TRBV6-2 or TRBV6-3 with TRBJ1-1; D gene unclear. The CDR3 totals 14 residues. V shed 4 bases and J shed 5 bases, with 14 bases lying between them. CDR1 and CDR2 (germline): MNHEY, SVGEGT.

This clonotype was counted ten times or more. This rearrangement joins TRBV20-1 to TRBJ2-7; TRBD2 agrees at 9 bases. V was pared by 4 bases and J by 2 bases, with 3 bases of the junction left unmatched. From germline, CDR1 is DFQATT and CDR2 SNEGSKA (reference sequence). There are 13 residues in the CDR3. The chain's CDR3 is CSAISGGTYEQYF. The CDR3 DNA reads as TGCAGTGCTATTAGCGGGGGTACCTACGAGCAGTACTTC.

This clonotype was counted between two and nine times. The chain combines TRBV7-9 with TRBJ2-5, with TRBD2 matching over 10 bases. V shed 5 bases and J 0 bases; nucleotides not matched to a gene: 12. The CDR3 spans 18 residues. The V gene's germline CDR1 is SEHNR and CDR2 FQNEAQ (reference sequence). The CDR3 region is CASSPRLAGEGYQETQYF. CDR3 DNA: TGTGCCAGCAGCCCCAGACTAGCGGGTGAAGGGTACCAAGAGACCCAGTACTTC.

This clonotype came up many times. This chain links TRBV6-1 with TRBJ1-1, with a weak D call TRBD1 (6 bases). Looked up from germline, CDR1 is MNHNS and CDR2 is SASEGT. CDR3 length: 13 residues. V lost 7 bases and J 1 base, leaving 10 bases between the germline ends. CDR3 coding DNA: TGTGCCAGCATGGGACAAACGAACACTGAAGCTTTCTTT. Its protein is CASMGQTNTEAFF.

This clonotype came up a few times. This chain connects TRBV5-1 to TRBJ1-4, with 8 bases lining up with TRBD1. Germline CDR1 and CDR2: SGHRS and YFSETQ. The CDR3 has 15 amino acids. The J segment lost 3 bases and the V segment lost 2 bases, leaving 3 bases of the junction unmatched. This CDR3 is CASSLGQGPNEKLFF. CDR3 nucleotide sequence: TGCGCCAGCAGCTTAGGACAGGGACCTAATGAAAAACTGTTTTTT.

This clonotype occurred many times. The gene calls are TRBV11-2 and TRBJ2-4; TRBD1 matches at 11 bases. The CDR3 runs to 16 residues. Looked up from germline, CDR1 is SGHAT and CDR2 is FQNNGV. Trimming took 5 bases from V and 6 from J; bases not matched to a gene: 9. Written as DNA, the CDR3 is TGTGCCAGCAGCAACCGGGACAGGGGGTGGAGAAACATTCAGTACTTC. Amino acid sequence: CASSNRDRGWRNIQYF.

The V gene is TRBV30, the J gene TRBJ2-3; D unresolved. From germline, CDR1 is GTSNPN and CDR2 SVGIG (reference sequence). The CDR3 loop spans 14 amino acids. Deletions cut 4 bases from V and 0 bases from J, with 11 bases between. The CDR3 loop is CAWTTGPSTDTQYF. CDR3 coding DNA: TGTGCCTGGACAACCGGACCCAGCACAGATACGCAGTATTTT.

The sample holds many counts of this clonotype. The chain uses TRBV15 and TRBJ1-6; 7 bases map to TRBD1. J lost 8 bases, V lost 11 bases, and 18 bases had no gene match. This CDR3 spans 16 amino acids. The germline CDR1 and CDR2 sequences are LNHNV and YYDKDF (reference sequence). CDR3 DNA: TGTGCCCCAAGGGGGACAGAACCCCTTTTCGATTCACCCCTCCACTTT. This gives the protein CAPRGTEPLFDSPLHF.

On this clonotype itself: A much larger clone sits a single nucleotide away, making a read error possible. The V call is TRBV20-1, the J call TRBJ1-1; D call uncertain. Trimming left V 1 base short and J 3 bases short, with 12 bases between. CDR1 is DFQATT and CDR2 is SNEGSKA in the germline V gene (reference sequence). The CDR3 sequence is 14 residues long. The CDR3 loop is CSARGRRSDTEAFF. CDR3 coding DNA: TGCAGTGCTAGAGGAAGGAGGAGTGACACTGAAGCTTTCTTT.

The chain combines TRBV9 with TRBJ2-1, with TRBD2 identical over 14 bases. CDR3 size: 18 residues. After removal of 3 bases from V and 3 bases from J, the junction contained 8 bases not matched to a gene. Germline CDR1 is SGDLS and CDR2 is YYNGEE. The CDR3 coding sequence is TGTGCCAGCAGCGCGGGACTAGCGGGAGCCCAAAGCTACAATGAGCAGTTCTTC. Protein product: CASSAGLAGAQSYNEQFF.

The chain recombines TRBV29-1 with TRBJ2-2, with D hard to call. Germline CDR1 reads SQVTM; CDR2 reads ANQGSEA. This CDR3 spans 13 amino acids. Deletions cut 4 bases from V and 4 bases from J, with 10 bases between. The CDR3 nucleotides are TGCAGCGTTGCGAACCCAGGCACCGGGGAGCTGTTTTTT. It codes for CSVANPGTGELFF.

For the CDR3, the DNA is TGTGCCAGCAGGGGACAGGGTCGGGAAAAACTGTTTTTT. Translation: CASRGQGREKLFF. The V call is TRBV12-3 or TRBV12-4, the J call TRBJ1-4; 9 nucleotides line up with TRBD1. Trimming removed 6 bases from V and 8 bases from J; junction bases left unmatched: 4. The CDR3 extends over 13 amino acids.

The chain recombines TRBV7-2 with TRBJ2-3, with D hard to call. From germline, CDR1 is SGHTA and CDR2 FQGNSA. The CDR3 has 14 amino acids. Deletions cut 2 bases from V and 2 bases from J, with 8 bases between. The CDR3 here is CASSLRTNTDTQYF. CDR3 DNA sequence: TGTGCCAGCAGCTTAAGGACCAACACAGATACGCAGTATTTT.

V is TRBV10-2 and J is TRBJ1-3; TRBD1 matches at 7 bases. The V and J ends lost 5 bases and 1 base, in that order; junction bases with no gene match: 2. This CDR3 is 14 amino acids long. Germline CDR1 and CDR2: WSHSY and SAAADI. The CDR3 protein is CASSTDRSGNTIYF. DNA of the CDR3: TGCGCCAGCAGTACGGACAGGTCTGGAAACACCATATATTTT.

This clonotype was picked up many times. V and J are TRBV12-3 or TRBV12-4 and TRBJ2-7, with 7 bases lining up with TRBD2. The CDR3 length is 17 residues. The ends lost 0 bases at V and 6 bases at J; junction bases unmatched: 14. The CDR3 nucleotides are TGTGCCAGCAGTTTAGCGTATCAGGCGGGAGTAGTCTCCGAGCAGTACTTC. It codes for CASSLAYQAGVVSEQYF.

This clonotype is labeled medium-sized. J is TRBJ1-1 and V is TRBV11-2, with D perhaps TRBD1 (6 bases). The CDR3 is 12 residues long. Trimming left V 0 bases short and J 7 bases short, with 6 bases between. Germline V lookup: CDR1 SGHAT, CDR2 FQNNGV. In DNA, the CDR3 is TGTGCCAGCAGCTTAGACAGGGGTGAAGCTTTCTTT. As protein: CASSLDRGEAFF.

This clonotype turned up a few times. This chain uses TRBV6-2 or TRBV6-3 with TRBJ2-7; 8 positions agree with TRBD1. CDR3 size: 14 residues. Germline-derived CDR1 and CDR2 are MNHEY and SVGEGT. With 4 bases clipped from V and 5 bases from J, the junction kept 7 bases outside the gene matches. The CDR3 region is CASSFWTGQNEQYF. As DNA, the CDR3 is TGTGCCAGCAGTTTCTGGACAGGGCAAAACGAGCAGTACTTC.

The chain carries TRBV28 and TRBJ2-3; TRBD1 might be the D (5 bases). Germline V CDR1 and CDR2: MDHEN, SYDVKM. This CDR3 region has 21 residues. Trimming stripped 5 bases from V and 0 bases from J, with 30 bases between. Here the CDR3 DNA reads TGTGCCAGCAGTCAGGGCTCGAACTGGGTTAAAACGGCCCCTAGCACAGATACGCAGTATTTT. Translation: CASSQGSNWVKTAPSTDTQYF.

In its sample, this clonotype was seen a few times. The chain couples TRBV7-2 to TRBJ2-2; possibly TRBD2 for D (6 bases). Germline values: CDR1 SGHTA, CDR2 FQGNSA. Trimming removed 2 bases from V and 4 bases from J, with 11 bases in between. This CDR3 is 15 amino acids long. DNA for the CDR3: TGTGCCAGCAGCTTACTTCGGGGGAGCACCGGGGAGCTGTTTTTT. Protein: CASSLLRGSTGELFF.

This chain joins TRBV6-2 or TRBV6-3 and TRBJ1-1; D gene ambiguous. The V and J ends lost 5 bases and 4 bases respectively, with 11 bases between them. CDR1 MNHEY and CDR2 SVGEGT come from the germline V gene. The CDR3 has 13 amino acids. The CDR3 region has the DNA TGTGCCAGCAGTGAAAGTAGTCTCACTGAAGCTTTCTTT. It translates to CASSESSLTEAFF.

This sequence joins TRBV6-1 and TRBJ1-6; TRBD1 matches at 10 bases. The CDR3 extends over 15 amino acids. Germline assignment: CDR1 MNHNS and CDR2 SASEGT. V shed 5 bases and J 10 bases; nucleotides not matched to a gene: 8. Written as DNA, the CDR3 is TGTGCCAGCAGTAGATGGACAGGGGGTTTCTCACCCCTCCACTTT. This codes for CASSRWTGGFSPLHF.

This clonotype was picked up a small number of times. J is TRBJ2-2 and V is TRBV7-2; no definite D call. The V gene lost 1 base and the J gene lost 2 bases, with 5 bases spanning the gap. The CDR3 contains 14 residues. Germline V gene lookup returns CDR1 SGHTA and CDR2 FQGNSA. CDR3 bases: TGTGCCAGCAGCTTAGAACCTAACACCGGGGAGCTGTTTTTT. Translated: CASSLEPNTGELFF.

This clonotype was counted ten times or more. The rearrangement links TRBV6-1 to TRBJ2-7; D might be TRBD2 (6 bases). This CDR3 contains 14 residues. The germline V and J ends were trimmed by 6 bases and 6 bases, with 18 bases remaining between them. Germline CDR1 MNHNS, CDR2 SASEGT. The CDR3 coding sequence is TGTGCCAGCAGACGGGGACTCACTCCGGGCGAGCAGTACTTC. It specifies CASRRGLTPGEQYF.

V and J are TRBV6-2 or TRBV6-3 and TRBJ1-1; TRBD1 is a possible D gene (5 bases). Germline CDR1 is MNHEY and CDR2 is SVGEGT. The length of the CDR3 is 14 residues. Trimming cost V 2 bases and J 7 bases, with 14 bases left between them. CDR3 bases: TGTGCCAGCAGTTACCCCGGGACGGGGTTTGAAGCTTTCTTT. It is translated as CASSYPGTGFEAFF.

The chain has TRBV27 and TRBJ2-2; 9 positions agree with TRBD1. Germline V gene sequence: CDR1 MNHEY, CDR2 SMNVEV (reference sequence). This CDR3 is 16 amino acids long. The trim removed 4 bases at V and 5 bases at J, leaving 8 bases unmatched. The CDR3 spells CASSSTDRGITGELFF. CDR3 coding DNA: TGTGCCAGCAGTTCAACGGACAGGGGAATAACCGGGGAGCTGTTTTTT.

In this sample, this clonotype turned up a few times. The rearrangement uses TRBV6-5 and TRBJ2-7; D gene uncertain. Germline CDR1 reads MNHEY; CDR2 reads SVGAGI. Between the trimmed V and J ends, which lost 4 bases and 6 bases, there was a span of 13 bases. The CDR3 length is 13 residues. The DNA of the CDR3 is TGTGCCAGCAGTTGGCAAAACTCGGGCGAGCAGTACTTC. This codes for CASSWQNSGEQYF.